The 10 T cell receptor beta chains below come from one sample, sequenced in a study of patients and donors after allogeneic stem cell transplantation. One entry per CDR3 protein results from TCRdb running MiXCR on the RT-PCR reads. Of roughly 960,000 distinct CDR3 sequences in the sample, around 17% are singletons; the top ten hold 6%. Sequencing used blood, either unsorted or a sorted T cell fraction (not recorded which). The receptors derive from a human donor who was either an allogeneic HSCT recipient or a stem cell or donor lymphocyte infusion donor (not recorded which). It is not recorded whose cells these are; they may come from a transplant donor.

The rearrangement links TRBV12-3 or TRBV12-4 to TRBJ1-1, with 7 nucleotides matching TRBD1. CDR3 length equals 15 residues. The trim removed 1 base at V and 3 bases at J, leaving 5 bases unmatched. CDR3 coding DNA: TGTGCCAGCAGTTTAGGACAGGGTCGCGACACTGAAGCTTTCTTT. Its translation is CASSLGQGRDTEAFF.

This clonotype occurred a few times. The rearrangement uses TRBV4-1 and TRBJ2-1; 8 bases are a match to TRBD2. J gave up 2 bases and V 1 base, and 10 bases lay outside the gene matches. The CDR3 has 18 residues. CDR1 MGHRA and CDR2 YSYEKL come from the germline V gene. CDR3 loop: CASSQAGGPVPPYNEQFF. CDR3 nucleotide sequence: TGCGCCAGCAGCCAAGCGGGAGGGCCGGTTCCCCCCTACAATGAGCAGTTCTTC.

This clonotype has more than one count but fewer than ten. V gene TRBV29-1 combines with J gene TRBJ1-2; a weak D match, TRBD1 (5 bases). CDR3 size: 14 residues. Trimming shortened V by 3 bases and J by 3 bases, and 14 bases separated the two germline ends. Germline V lookup: CDR1 SQVTM, CDR2 ANQGSEA. CDR3 sequence (DNA): TGCAGCGTTGACCAGGCAGGGAACGACTATGGCTACACCTTC. It specifies CSVDQAGNDYGYTF.

This clonotype has just a few counts. This sequence joins TRBV6-1 and TRBJ2-5; a possible D gene is TRBD1 (6 bases). Germline V gives CDR1 MNHNS, CDR2 SASEGT. V lost 5 bases to trimming and J lost 5 bases, with 18 bases between them. The CDR3 is 15 residues long. The DNA for the CDR3 is TGTGCCAGCAGTCCTTCGGACAGCCGCGTTGAGACCCAGTACTTC. This translates into CASSPSDSRVETQYF.

This chain links TRBV12-3 or TRBV12-4 with TRBJ2-7; 12 bases agree with TRBD2. The CDR3 sequence is 17 residues long. After removal of 5 bases from V and 4 bases from J, the junction contained 12 bases not matched to a gene. The DNA of the CDR3 is TGTGCCAGCAGTCCCCGGGGGAGGACTAGCGGGAATTACGAGCAGTACTTC. As protein: CASSPRGRTSGNYEQYF.

This clonotype was observed at least ten times. V and J are TRBV6-5 and TRBJ2-3; D is perhaps TRBD1 (5 bases). The V gene lost 0 bases and the J gene lost 0 bases, with 10 bases spanning the gap. The CDR3 is 16 amino acids. Germline lookup yields CDR1 MNHEY and CDR2 SVGAGI. The CDR3 nucleotides read TGTGCCAGCAGTTACTCTGGCCAGGGAAGCACAGATACGCAGTATTTT. Translated: CASSYSGQGSTDTQYF.

V gene TRBV20-1 combines with J gene TRBJ2-1; unclear D gene. The CDR3 totals 11 residues. V was clipped by 5 bases and J by 4 bases, with 6 bases between them. The germline gives CDR1 DFQATT, CDR2 SNEGSKA (reference sequence). CDR3 sequence reads: CSARAYNEQFF. CDR3 bases: TGCAGTGCTCGGGCTTACAATGAGCAGTTCTTC.

CDR3 DNA: TGCGCCAGCCGGGGGATGTACAATGAGCAGTTCTTC. The encoded protein is CASRGMYNEQFF. The V and J genes are TRBV5-1 and TRBJ2-1, with D possibly TRBD2 on 6 matching bases. CDR3 length equals 12 residues. Trimming removed 7 bases at V and 4 bases at J, with 9 bases between. CDR1 SGHRS and CDR2 YFSETQ come from the germline V gene.

The chain carries TRBV15 and TRBJ2-1; D unclear. From germline, CDR1 is LNHNV and CDR2 YYDKDF (reference sequence). The CDR3 extends over 13 amino acids. V lost 6 bases and J 9 bases, leaving 15 bases between the germline ends. Here the CDR3 DNA reads TGTGCCACCAGAAGGCCACAAGGGATTGAGCAGTTCTTC. Its protein is CATRRPQGIEQFF.

In this sample, this clonotype turned up many times. This rearrangement joins TRBV6-2 or TRBV6-3 to TRBJ2-3; TRBD2 agrees at 7 bases. Per the germline V gene, CDR1 is MNHEY and CDR2 is SVGEGT. The CDR3 runs 18 residues. After removal of 2 bases from V and 2 bases from J, the junction contained 13 bases not matched to a gene. The CDR3 sequence: CASSYATSRPYYTDTQYF. Here the CDR3 DNA reads TGTGCCAGCAGTTACGCGACTAGCCGACCGTATTACACAGATACGCAGTATTTT.